A selection of T cell receptor beta chains follows, all from one sample in a study of cytomegalovirus exposure and HLA in healthy donors. Produced via immunoSEQ multiplex PCR; TCRdb's table is partial and in-frame only. The sample lists roughly 150,000 clones; approximately 79% were seen once. The sample comprised PBMCs. The source of these receptors is a female donor in good health and CMV-seronegative. Each CDR3 is given without its conserved first and last residue. Size tells how often a clone was seen (once, few, many) or the class of an expanded clone, and some rows leave it out.

clone size	J gene	V gene	CDR3 protein
-	TRBJ2-1	TRBV6-5	ASSYWGEHNEQF
-	TRBJ1-2	TRBV6-4	ASILGGAYGYT
-	TRBJ2-6	TRBV28	ASSPQGTGANVLT
once	TRBJ2-7	TRBV12-5	ASGLVRPGQGTYEQY
-	TRBJ2-3	TRBV5-1	ASSPDRGPDSQY
-	TRBJ2-7	TRBV27	ASSPLGPNYEQY
-	TRBJ1-1	TRBV19	ASNGWARNTEAF
-	TRBJ2-5	TRBV18	ASSFYGGETQY
-	TRBJ2-1	TRBV4-2	ASSRSWDTSGTYNEQF
-	TRBJ2-1	TRBV9	ASSAVTSGRDYNEQF
-	TRBJ2-3	TRBV6-5	ASSYRLAGITDTQY
-	TRBJ2-7	TRBV25-1	ASSQQGVFGSYEQY
-	TRBJ2-7	TRBV2	ASSGGQGNEQY
-	TRBJ1-1	TRBV28	ASSFRNTEAF
-	TRBJ1-4	TRBV6-5	ATYGQNSRGEKLF
-	TRBJ2-7	TRBV5-1	ASSWGDGDSYEQY
-	-	TRBV6-5	ASSQGLAGEQY
-	TRBJ2-1	TRBV10-2	ASSASDRGPYNEQF
once	TRBJ2-3	TRBV2	ASSDRVDTQY
-	TRBJ2-7	TRBV19	ASSPRQGVTYEQY
-	TRBJ2-1	TRBV5-1	ASSLGTSGYNEQF
few	TRBJ2-1	TRBV6-4	ASSEGQGGSYNEQF
few	TRBJ1-1	TRBV6-1	ASSGQEDTEAF
-	TRBJ2-7	TRBV7-6	ASSGGHEQY
-	TRBJ1-1	TRBV2	ASSEGHGTEAF
-	TRBJ2-2	TRBV30	AWGTGGAELF
few	TRBJ2-7	TRBV14	ASSHGTTLNYEQY
-	TRBJ1-2	TRBV27	ATRTGSGYT
-	TRBJ2-7	TRBV18	ASSTVPGQGAEEQY
-	TRBJ1-2	TRBV10-3	AISAGNYGYT
-	TRBJ1-1	TRBV10-1	ASGDRNTEAF
-	TRBJ2-5	TRBV18	ASSTRGDLETQY
few	TRBJ1-2	TRBV2	ASSEARTPSGYT
few	TRBJ1-1	TRBV6-6	ASTKTGVGGAF
few	TRBJ1-1	TRBV4-1	ASSQGQWNIEAF
once	TRBJ2-7	TRBV5-3	ARSLRERRELSEQY
-	TRBJ1-2	TRBV5-6	ASSLAADYGYT
-	TRBJ2-3	TRBV5-1	ASSLGLDADTQY
-	TRBJ2-3	TRBV30	AWSVGGTDTQY
few	TRBJ2-2	TRBV19	ASSISQNTGELF
-	TRBJ2-1	TRBV6-5	ASSYFGGNEQF
-	TRBJ2-7	TRBV29-1	SVEVLDNGQY
-	TRBJ1-2	TRBV6-5	ASSYNRGSYGYT
-	TRBJ1-4	TRBV4-1	ASSQDVERGGPNEKLF
-	TRBJ1-5	TRBV28	ASSLGGYSNQPQH
-	TRBJ1-4	TRBV28	ASSTQGGTNEKLF
-	TRBJ1-2	TRBV14	ASSFWTGSTYGYT
-	TRBJ2-6	TRBV2	ASSERLAGSSGANVLT
-	TRBJ1-1	TRBV5-6	ASSLGRANTEAF
-	TRBJ2-3	TRBV5-8	ASSVSGGTDTQY
once	TRBJ2-5	TRBV6-1	ASSEALRTGGEETQY
-	TRBJ2-3	TRBV19	ASSIQGSTDTQY
few	TRBJ2-1	TRBV6-1	ASSEGATWF